This T cell receptor (beta chain) was sequenced in a study of T cell responses to AZD1222 COVID-19 vaccine. Study findings and constraints: The reported proportion of spike-specific TCRs targeting unmutated variant regions was nearly half.

Germline CDR1 is LGHNA and CDR2 is YNFKEQ. The CDR3 spans 15 residues. V was trimmed by 1 base and J by 4 bases, leaving 13 bases between them. Both about-4-week and about-12-week second-dose recipients were combined. This clone was found once. The antigen is undetermined. The method was immunoSEQ multiplex PCR; TCRdb's version includes in-frame clones alone and lacks a portion of them. The table has 90,000 to 130,000 clones, 80% to 95% seen once. The sequence derives from an adult who received the AZD1222 COVID-19 vaccine. The specimen comprised peripheral blood, sampled 28 days after the second AZD1222 dose. The V gene is TRBV4-2, the J gene TRBJ1-1; tentative D call: TRBD1 (5 bases). CDR3 sequence (DNA): TGTGCCAGCAGCCAAGCGGGGGAAGGAGCCACTGAAGCTTTCTTT. Protein product: CASSQAGEGATEAFF.